Reported below is one T cell receptor (beta chain). The table came from immunoSEQ multiplex PCR; TCRdb's copy has only in-frame clones and leaves some out. The data hold 88,000 or so clones, with approximately 81% observed a single time. Per germline, CDR1 SGHTS and CDR2 YDEGEE. The V and J ends lost 5 bases and 1 base, in that order; junction bases with no gene match: 9. The CDR3 extends over 15 amino acids. The data were obtained in a study of blood T cell repertoires in COVID-19. At the level of the study: Donors in the United States, Italy and Spain gave samples during acute or convalescent COVID-19.

This clonotype originated in a man aged 55 to 70 with acute or convalescent COVID-19. The sample was peripheral blood. The chain has TRBV5-8 and TRBJ2-7; 7 nucleotides agree with TRBD2. CDR3 sequence (DNA): TGTGCCAGCAGGGGAGCGGGACGACCTTCCTACGAGCAGTACTTC. Its protein is CASRGAGRPSYEQYF.